Listed below are T cell receptor beta chains from one sample, sequenced in a study of post-analysis software for immune sequencing data. Each CDR3 protein gets one entry after TCRdb re-called the PCR reads with MiXCR. The sample yields approximately 360,000 distinct CDR3 sequences, 30% to 45% seen once. Source material: blood. Receptors originate from a girl between 10 and 17 years old with multiple sclerosis. CDR3s include the opening cysteine and the closing phenylalanine or tryptophan. D genes are given only for firm matches. The size of a clone is reported for some rows only, either as once, few or many, or as a class for expanded clones.

>TRBJ1-2|.|once|TRBV29-1
CSVDEGGYTF
TGCAGCGTTGACGAAGGAGGCTACACCTTC
>TRBJ1-2|TRBD1|few|TRBV5-1
CASSLLGQGNYGYTF
TGCGCCAGCAGCTTGCTGGGACAGGGAAACTATGGCTACACCTTC
>TRBJ2-7|.|few|TRBV14
CASSQVNRVSYEQYF
TGTGCCAGCAGCCAAGTAAACAGAGTATCCTACGAGCAGTACTTC
>TRBJ2-5|.|.|TRBV6-2/TRBV6-3
CASSSPREEGQETQYF
TGTGCCAGCAGTTCACCGAGGGAGGAGGGGCAAGAGACCCAGTACTTC
>TRBJ2-3|TRBD2|many|TRBV3-1
CASSPTSGSTDTQYF
TGTGCCAGCAGTCCAACTAGCGGGAGCACAGATACGCAGTATTTT
>TRBJ2-6|.|.|TRBV6-4
CASRGPGANVLTF
TGTGCCAGTAGGGGACCCGGGGCCAACGTCCTGACTTTC
>TRBJ2-7|.|.|TRBV20-1
CKQISGSSYEQYF
TGCAAACAAATTTCAGGGAGCTCCTACGAGCAGTACTTC
>TRBJ2-7|.|.|TRBV2
CASSESDSSYEQYF
TGTGCCAGCAGTGAATCGGACAGCTCCTACGAGCAGTACTTC
>TRBJ2-2|.|.|TRBV7-9
CASSFIEVSTPYTGELFF
TGTGCCAGCAGCTTCATCGAGGTCTCTACTCCTTACACCGGGGAGCTGTTTTTT
>TRBJ1-5|.|few|TRBV12-3/TRBV12-4
CASSLGGAGNQPQHF
TGTGCCAGCAGTTTGGGGGGGGCGGGCAATCAGCCCCAGCATTTT
>TRBJ2-3|TRBD2|.|TRBV9
CASAPVAGVSSRADTQYF
TGTGCCAGTGCCCCGGTAGCGGGGGTCTCTAGCAGGGCAGATACGCAGTATTTT
>TRBJ2-1|TRBD2|.|TRBV27
CASSDSGGSNEQFF
TGTGCCAGCAGTGATAGCGGGGGTTCCAATGAGCAGTTCTTC
>TRBJ2-7|.|.|TRBV28
CASTSGVSYEQYF
TGTGCCAGCACCTCCGGGGTGTCCTACGAGCAGTACTTC
>TRBJ2-6|.|.|TRBV4-3
CASSQDPSISGANVLTF
TGCGCCAGCAGCCAAGATCCATCCATCTCTGGGGCCAACGTCCTGACTTTC
>TRBJ1-1|.|.|TRBV20-1
CSARDGSRNTEAFF
TGCAGTGCTAGAGATGGTAGTCGGAACACTGAAGCTTTCTTT
>TRBJ2-1|.|few|TRBV12-3/TRBV12-4
CASSLEIHEQFF
TGTGCCAGCAGTTTAGAAATCCATGAGCAGTTCTTC
>TRBJ1-6|.|.|TRBV7-9
CASSLVRPYNSPLHF
TGTGCCAGCAGCTTAGTCCGGCCTTATAATTCACCCCTCCACTTT
>TRBJ1-6|TRBD1|.|TRBV6-5
CASSYSSGQINSPLHF
TGTGCCAGCAGTTATTCGTCGGGACAGATAAATTCACCCCTCCACTTT
>TRBJ1-2|TRBD1|.|TRBV3-1
CASSLGQGTGGYTF
TGTGCCAGCAGCCTGGGACAGGGGACGGGTGGCTACACCTTC
>TRBJ2-5|TRBD2|few|TRBV4-1
CASSPPRLAGGKETQYF
TGCGCCAGCAGCCCCCCCAGGCTAGCGGGGGGGAAAGAGACCCAGTACTTC
>TRBJ2-5|TRBD2|.|TRBV5-1
CASSFATPGGETQYF
TGCGCCAGCAGCTTCGCGACTCCGGGGGGAGAGACCCAGTACTTC
>TRBJ1-6|.|.|TRBV20-1
CSAPRDRSYNSPLHF
TGCAGTGCTCCGAGAGACAGGTCCTATAATTCACCCCTCCACTTT
>TRBJ2-3|TRBD1|.|TRBV7-3
CASSPRGTGGKYRADTQYF
TGTGCCAGCAGCCCCCGAGGGACAGGGGGCAAATACCGCGCAGATACGCAGTATTTT
>TRBJ1-2|.|few|TRBV28
CASSSTISNYGYTF
TGTGCCAGCAGTTCCACCATAAGCAACTATGGCTACACCTTC
>TRBJ2-3|TRBD1|few|TRBV7-8
CASSSVGQGQTDTQYF
TGTGCCAGCAGCTCAGTCGGACAGGGGCAGACGGATACGCAGTATTTT
>TRBJ2-7|.|few|TRBV20-1
CSACRGYEQYF
TGCAGCGCCTGCCGGGGCTACGAGCAGTACTTC
>TRBJ1-6|.|.|TRBV6-5
CASRRGAYNSPLHF
TGTGCCAGCAGACGGGGGGCGTATAATTCACCCCTCCACTTT
>TRBJ2-7|.|few|TRBV18
CASSPRSGETPSYEQYF
TGTGCCAGCTCACCACGGTCGGGCGAGACACCATCCTACGAGCAGTACTTC
>TRBJ2-3|.|.|TRBV7-9
CASSLGRTLGDITQYF
TGTGCCAGCAGCCTCGGACGGACGCTTGGTGACATTACGCAGTATTTT
>TRBJ2-1|TRBD2|.|TRBV9
CASSAGLAGGNGQFF
TGTGCCAGCAGCGCGGGACTAGCGGGGGGGAATGGGCAGTTCTTC